This T cell receptor beta chain was recovered during a study of blood T cell repertoires in COVID-19. The overall study: T cells, B-cell-depleted T cells, or PBMCs supplied cDNA or gDNA.

This clone was seen once. Per germline, CDR1 MNHEY and CDR2 SVGAGI. The CDR3 is made up of 15 amino acids. Trimming took 0 bases from V and 6 from J; bases not matched to a gene: 0. Authors' data handling: Using reference gene primer amplification, nucleated cell counts were estimated. TCRdb's table, derived via immunoSEQ multiplex PCR, lists solely in-frame clones and lacks some. From that table come the V and J calls and clone size; the DNA was used to work out D and trimming. Here the sample spans 85,000 to 95,000 clones, around nine tenths being singletons. The chain links TRBV6-5 to TRBJ2-1; TRBD2 aligns across 12 bases. This TCR was recovered from a man in his 60s with COVID-19, enrolled during active disease. Sequencing input: peripheral blood. In nucleotides, the CDR3 is TGTGCCAGCAGTTACTCGACTAGCGGGAGCAATGAGCAGTTCTTC. Encoded protein: CASSYSTSGSNEQFF.